The source of this TCR beta chain is a study of blood T cell repertoires in COVID-19. V lost 5 bases to trimming and J lost 5 bases; unmatched junction nucleotides: 9. CDR3 length: 15 amino acids. The germline V gene has CDR1 SGHTA and CDR2 FQGTGA. Only in-frame clones appear in the TCRdb table, and some are missing; sequencing was by immunoSEQ multiplex PCR. Among about 150,000 clones listed, approximately 85% were seen once. This chain links TRBV7-3 with TRBJ2-5; 9 bases agree with TRBD2. This clonotype was obtained from a man in his 60s with COVID-19, enrolled during active disease. Sequencing was done on a sample of peripheral blood. CDR3 loop: CASSIGPSGGETQYF. Written as DNA, the CDR3 is TGTGCCAGCAGCATCGGGCCAAGCGGGGGGGAGACCCAGTACTTC.